Following are 17 T cell receptor beta chains from one sample sequenced in a study of identical twins. TCRdb analysed the 5' RACE reads with MiXCR anew, one entry per CDR3 protein. The sample consists of some 760,000 distinct CDR3 sequences, about 20% of them appearing once. The data also belong to a second study, concerning T cells expressing NK-cell markers.

The sample taken for sequencing was PBMCs. The receptor set was obtained from a woman younger than 35 in good health.

This clonotype was detected ten times or more. The chain couples TRBV4-3 to TRBJ2-6; 9 bases line up with TRBD1. The CDR3 is 16 amino acids. CDR1 and CDR2 (germline): LGHNA, YSLEER. V lost 4 bases and J lost 3; bases outside the gene matches: 4. CDR3 in amino acids: CASSPQGAVGANVLTF. The CDR3 DNA reads TGCGCCAGCAGCCCACAGGGGGCGGTTGGGGCCAACGTCCTGACTTTC.

The chain combines TRBV9 with TRBJ1-2, with 7 positions matching TRBD1. Germline V gives CDR1 SGDLS, CDR2 YYNGEE. The V and J ends lost 4 bases and 4 bases, in that order; junction bases with no gene match: 7. This CDR3 has 14 amino acids. CDR3 sequence reads: CASSFRWDSYGYTF. The CDR3 DNA follows: TGTGCCAGCAGCTTTCGTTGGGACAGCTATGGCTACACCTTC.

This chain joins TRBV16 and TRBJ2-7, with D perhaps matching TRBD1 (6 bases). V was trimmed by 1 base and J by 6 bases, leaving 7 bases between them. Germline V lookup: CDR1 KGHSY, CDR2 FQNENV. The CDR3 consists of 12 residues. CDR3 sequence reads: CASSQYRAEQYF. In nucleotides, the CDR3 is TGTGCCAGCAGCCAATACAGGGCCGAGCAGTACTTC.

This chain links TRBV20-1 with TRBJ2-7; maybe TRBD1 (5 bases). The germline V and J ends were trimmed by 2 bases and 0 bases, with 17 bases remaining between them. CDR3 length equals 16 residues. CDR1 is DFQATT, CDR2 SNEGSKA, per germline (reference sequence). CDR3 DNA sequence: TGCAGTGCTAGATTGGTGGCGACAGATCTCTCCTACGAGCAGTACTTC. Its translation: CSARLVATDLSYEQYF.

The chain joins TRBV12-3 or TRBV12-4 to TRBJ1-5; D perhaps matches TRBD1 (5 bases). The CDR3 runs to 14 residues. V was cut by 3 bases and J by 6 bases, with 12 bases left in between. The CDR3 sequence is CASSFGHMGQPQHF. CDR3 bases: TGTGCCAGCAGTTTCGGACATATGGGTCAGCCCCAGCATTTT.

The chain is built from TRBV29-1 and TRBJ1-1; 7 bases agree with TRBD1. V lost 4 bases to trimming and J lost 1 base; unmatched junction nucleotides: 3. Germline lookup yields CDR1 SQVTM and CDR2 ANQGSEA. This CDR3 comprises 13 residues. This chain's CDR3 is CSVGRQGNTEAFF. CDR3 coding DNA: TGCAGCGTTGGACGACAGGGGAACACTGAAGCTTTCTTT. The full variable domain, completed using reference TRBV29-1 and TRBJ1-1, is SAVISQKPSRDICQRGTSLTIQCQVDSQVTMMFWYRQQPGQSLTLIATANQGSEATYESGFVIDKFPISRPNLTFSTLTVSNMSPEDSSIYLCSVGRQGNTEAFFGQGTRLTVV.

The chain joins TRBV3-1 to TRBJ2-3; D remains unclear. V was clipped by 0 bases and J by 8 bases, with 9 bases between them. This CDR3 has 13 residues. Germline CDR1 is LGHDT and CDR2 is YNNKEL (reference sequence). In DNA form, the CDR3 reads TGTGCCAGCAGCCAAGATCTGAGCGTTACGCAGTATTTT. The encoded protein is CASSQDLSVTQYF.

This clonotype turned up a few times. The V call is TRBV14, the J call TRBJ2-1; 7 bases match TRBD2. This CDR3 contains 12 residues. The V segment lost 2 bases and the J segment 12 bases; nucleotides outside the gene matches: 4. CDR1 is SGHDN and CDR2 is FVKESK in the germline V gene. This CDR3 reads CASSQFGEGQFF. CDR3 nucleotides: TGTGCCAGCAGCCAATTCGGGGAGGGGCAGTTCTTC.

This clonotype was found a few times. This chain links TRBV27 with TRBJ1-1; the match to TRBD1 covers 7 bases. Germline V CDR1 and CDR2: MNHEY, SMNVEV (reference sequence). This CDR3 is 14 amino acids long. Germline trimming cut 1 base from V and 5 bases from J; bases unmatched to any gene: 4. The chain's CDR3 is CASSLYRGETEAFF. The CDR3 DNA follows: TGTGCCAGCAGTTTATACAGGGGAGAGACTGAAGCTTTCTTT.

The sample holds a few counts of this clonotype. The chain has TRBV11-2 and TRBJ1-1; D gene uncertain. Trimming cost V 2 bases and J 2 bases, with 6 bases left between them. CDR1 and CDR2 (germline): SGHAT, FQNNGV. The CDR3 spans 13 residues. The DNA for the CDR3 is TGTGCCAGCAGCTTAATACATAACACTGAAGCTTTCTTT. This gives the protein CASSLIHNTEAFF.

In its sample, this clonotype was seen a few times. This rearrangement joins TRBV12-3 or TRBV12-4 to TRBJ2-2; a weak D match, TRBD2 (6 bases). Between the trimmed V and J ends, which lost 1 base and 12 bases, there was a span of 12 bases. The CDR3 contains 13 residues. For the CDR3, the DNA is TGTGCCAGCAGTTTAGGGACGGCGGGGAAGCTGTTTTTT. This sequence encodes CASSLGTAGKLFF.

This clonotype showed up many times. This chain joins TRBV5-1 and TRBJ2-1; tentatively, D is TRBD1 (7 bases). This CDR3 is built from 17 residues. Trimming removed 3 bases at V and 7 bases at J, with 23 bases between. In germline, CDR1 is SGHRS, CDR2 YFSETQ. The CDR3 DNA reads TGCGCCAGCAGCTCCCCAGGGGGGCGGTCGGGTCAGAATGAGCAGTTCTTC. Protein product: CASSSPGGRSGQNEQFF.

This clonotype showed up just a few times. The chain joins TRBV20-1 to TRBJ1-1; D gene unclear. This CDR3 region has 12 residues. CDR1 and CDR2 (germline): DFQATT, SNEGSKA (reference sequence). V lost 3 bases and J 11 bases, leaving 16 bases between the germline ends. The DNA of the CDR3 is TGCAGTGCTAGCGATCCCCGGAAGGAGGCTTTCTTT. Protein: CSASDPRKEAFF.

This chain uses TRBV6-1 with TRBJ2-4, with unresolved D. V was clipped by 6 bases and J by 6 bases, with 21 bases between them. This CDR3 region has 16 residues. In germline, CDR1 is MNHNS, CDR2 SASEGT. CDR3 loop: CASSDGPVKLTNIQYF. In nucleotides, the CDR3 is TGTGCCAGCAGCGACGGCCCCGTCAAATTGACAAACATTCAGTACTTC.

This clonotype has a handful of counts. This chain joins TRBV6-5 and TRBJ1-1, with D uncertain. CDR1 and CDR2 (germline): MNHEY, SVGAGI. This CDR3 is built from 13 residues. Trimming shortened V by 4 bases and J by 1 base, and 7 bases separated the two germline ends. This CDR3 is CASSWEQNTEAFF. In nucleotides, the CDR3 is TGTGCCAGCAGTTGGGAACAGAACACTGAAGCTTTCTTT.

The V and J genes are TRBV4-3 and TRBJ2-1; 15 nucleotides line up with TRBD2. J lost 5 bases, V lost 5 bases, and 7 bases had no gene match. Germline V gives CDR1 LGHNA, CDR2 YSLEER. CDR3 length: 17 residues. In nucleotides, the CDR3 is TGCGCCAGCAGCTTACTAGGACTAGCGGGAGGGCACAATGAGCAGTTCTTC. Its translation: CASSLLGLAGGHNEQFF.

This clonotype was detected only a few times. The J gene is TRBJ2-1, the V gene TRBV11-2; 10 nucleotides agree with TRBD2. The junction had 6 bases not matched to a gene; V was cut back by 4 bases and J by 9 bases. The germline CDR1 and CDR2 sequences are SGHAT and FQNNGV. CDR3 length: 14 amino acids. The CDR3 spells CASSSRTSGPEQFF. Here the CDR3 DNA reads TGTGCCAGCAGCTCGCGGACTAGCGGTCCTGAGCAGTTCTTC.